This T cell receptor (beta chain) comes out of a study of cytomegalovirus exposure and HLA in healthy donors. Study outcomes and limitations: First-cohort TCR clusters tended to co-occur in the roughly 130 validation repertoires, a later analysis found. The study recorded 150 to 200 TCR beta chains that were cytomegalovirus-associated.

Profiling relied on immunoSEQ multiplex PCR, and the TCRdb table lists in-frame clones only, not all of them. The sample records over 200,000 clones, roughly 85% being singletons. Note on this clone: Its antigen is unknown.

This clonotype was sampled from a woman in her late teens or twenties in good health and CMV-seronegative. Sequenced sample: PBMCs.

CDR3 bases: TGTGCCAGCAGCTACGGCGGGCACAATGAGCAGTTCTTC. Translated, it gives CASSYGGHNEQFF. V gene TRBV7-3 combines with J gene TRBJ2-1; TRBD2 is a possible D gene (5 bases). The CDR3 covers 13 residues. Germline CDR1 is SGHTA and CDR2 is FQGTGA. V dropped 4 bases and J dropped 5 bases, with 9 bases sitting between them.